Presented here are 25 T cell receptor beta chains from one specimen sequenced in a study of T cell responses to AZD1222 COVID-19 vaccine. Only in-frame clones appear in the TCRdb table, and some are missing; sequencing was by immunoSEQ multiplex PCR. The top ten clones hold 10% to 15% of a sample with 110,000 or so clones, 88% of them seen once. Sample: peripheral blood, taken on day 0 of MenACWY control vaccination. These receptors came from an adult in good health.

V and J are TRBV4-3 and TRBJ1-6, with D possibly being TRBD1 (5 bases). V was cut by 1 base and J by 7 bases, with 11 bases left in between. Germline V gene lookup returns CDR1 LGHNA and CDR2 YSLEER. The CDR3 is made up of 15 amino acids. This chain's CDR3 is CASSQAPGGNSPLHF. As DNA, the CDR3 is TGCGCCAGCAGCCAAGCCCCCGGGGGAAATTCACCCCTCCACTTT.

This chain links TRBV7-2 with TRBJ2-2; either TRBD1 or TRBD2 may fit D (6 bases each). The ends were cut back, 2 bases at V and 6 bases at J, with 13 bases in the middle. CDR1 SGHTA and CDR2 FQGNSA come from the germline V gene. CDR3 length: 15 residues. This CDR3 reads CASSLSGAHSGELFF. The DNA of the CDR3 is TGTGCCAGCAGCTTATCGGGGGCGCATTCCGGGGAGCTGTTTTTT.

In its sample, this clone was seen once. This sequence joins TRBV7-2 and TRBJ1-1, with 7 bases that match TRBD1. CDR3 length: 14 residues. Germline lookup yields CDR1 SGHTA and CDR2 FQGNSA. The V gene end was trimmed by 5 bases and the J gene end by 3 bases; junction bases not matched to a gene: 6. The chain's CDR3 is CASSATGVDTEAFF. CDR3 in DNA: TGTGCCAGCAGCGCCACAGGGGTAGACACTGAAGCTTTCTTT.

CDR3 in amino acids: CASSVWQPNTGELFF. The CDR3 DNA follows: TGTGCCAGCAGTGTTTGGCAGCCGAACACCGGGGAGCTGTTTTTT. V is TRBV2 and J is TRBJ2-2; D is unresolved. V gave up 4 bases and J gave up 0 bases, with 9 bases separating them. CDR1 is SNHLY and CDR2 is FYNNEI in the germline V gene. The length of the CDR3 is 15 residues. The variable domain in full, with the rest retrieved from reference TRBV2 and TRBJ2-2, is EPEVTQTPSHQVTQMGQEVILRCVPISNHLYFYWYRQILGQKVEFLVSFYNNEISEKSEIFDDQFSVERPDGSNFTLKIRSTKLEDSAMYFCASSVWQPNTGELFFGEGSRLTVL.

The CDR3: CASSLAGTSGNTIYF. CDR3 DNA sequence: TGCGCCAGCAGCTTGGCCGGGACGTCAGGAAACACCATATATTTT. The rearrangement uses TRBV5-1 and TRBJ1-3; D might be TRBD1 (5 bases). From germline, CDR1 is SGHRS and CDR2 YFSETQ. The CDR3 length is 15 residues. Trimming stripped 0 bases from V and 4 bases from J, with 11 bases between.

The chain joins TRBV7-9 to TRBJ1-4; the D is unclear. V was trimmed by 5 bases and J by 0 bases, leaving 13 bases between them. The CDR3 spans 16 residues. Germline loops: CDR1 SEHNR, CDR2 FQNEAQ (reference sequence). The CDR3 DNA follows: TGTGCCAGCAGCCCCCGCCGGCTTGCAACTAATGAAAAACTGTTTTTT. Its protein is CASSPRRLATNEKLFF.

The chain recombines TRBV28 with TRBJ2-7, with D possibly TRBD1 on 6 matching bases. V dropped 6 bases and J dropped 0 bases, with 12 bases sitting between them. In germline, CDR1 is MDHEN, CDR2 SYDVKM. The CDR3 is made up of 14 amino acids. The CDR3 coding sequence is TGTGCCAGCAGGACGGGACACCTCTCCTACGAGCAGTACTTC. This encodes CASRTGHLSYEQYF.

The chain couples TRBV18 to TRBJ1-4, with D possibly TRBD1 on 5 matching bases. V was pared by 6 bases and J by 8 bases, with 16 bases between. This CDR3 is 14 amino acids long. CDR1 is KGHSH and CDR2 is LQKENI in the germline V gene. The CDR3 DNA reads as TGTGCCAGCTCTCAGACGGCTCCAGGGGAAAAACTGTTTTTT. The encoded protein is CASSQTAPGEKLFF.

V and J are TRBV5-1 and TRBJ1-1, with D unresolved. The CDR3 extends over 15 amino acids. V lost 1 base to trimming and J lost 1 base, with 11 bases between them. The V gene's germline CDR1 is SGHRS and CDR2 YFSETQ. CDR3 residues: CASSLLGPGNTEAFF. The CDR3 DNA sequence: TGCGCCAGCAGCTTGTTGGGCCCAGGGAACACTGAAGCTTTCTTT.

The chain links TRBV10-3 to TRBJ1-1; D call uncertain. V dropped 5 bases and J dropped 1 base, with 14 bases sitting between them. From germline, CDR1 is ENHRY and CDR2 SYGVKD. The CDR3 length is 15 residues. The CDR3 sequence is CAISRLEAKNTEAFF. The CDR3 nucleotides are TGTGCCATCAGTAGGTTGGAGGCGAAGAACACTGAAGCTTTCTTT.

The CDR3 here is CASRLGTNTEAFF. In nucleotides, the CDR3 is TGTGCCAGCAGGTTAGGAACGAACACTGAAGCTTTCTTT. The chain combines TRBV27 with TRBJ1-1; D is unresolved. This CDR3 comprises 13 residues. Trimming stripped 6 bases from V and 1 base from J, with 9 bases between. The germline V gene has CDR1 MNHEY and CDR2 SMNVEV (reference sequence).

The genes are TRBV28 and TRBJ1-5; TRBD1 is a possible D gene (6 bases). V was clipped by 3 bases and J by 2 bases, with 11 bases between them. This CDR3 region has 15 residues. CDR1 MDHEN and CDR2 SYDVKM come from the germline V gene. CDR3 DNA sequence: TGTGCCAGCAGTTTCAGGGGAGGGGGCAATCAGCCCCAGCATTTT. Protein product: CASSFRGGGNQPQHF.

This chain connects TRBV7-2 to TRBJ2-7; D ambiguous. CDR3 length: 14 amino acids. Trimming removed 5 bases at V and 4 bases at J, with 15 bases between. Per germline, CDR1 SGHTA and CDR2 FQGNSA. CDR3 protein: CASSPSWEPYEQYF. DNA for the CDR3: TGTGCCAGCAGCCCCTCATGGGAACCTTACGAGCAGTACTTC.

V gene TRBV30 combines with J gene TRBJ2-1; D might be TRBD2 (6 bases). Germline V gene lookup returns CDR1 GTSNPN and CDR2 SVGIG (reference sequence). The CDR3 totals 13 residues. V lost 2 bases and J lost 4, with 9 bases in between. The CDR3 coding sequence is TGTGCCTGGAGTTCGGGGGTATACAATGAGCAGTTCTTC. This gives the protein CAWSSGVYNEQFF. Using reference TRBV30 and TRBJ2-1 for the parts outside the CDR3, the full variable domain is SQTIHQWPATLVQPVGSPLSLECTVEGTSNPNLYWYRQAAGRGLQLLFYSVGIGQISSEVPQNLSASRPQDRQFILSSKKLLLSDSGFYLCAWSSGVYNEQFFGPGTRLTVL.

The chain recombines TRBV5-1 with TRBJ1-2; tentative D call: TRBD1 (5 bases). The CDR3 contains 16 residues. Trimming left V 2 bases short and J 8 bases short, with 22 bases between. The germline V gene encodes CDR1 SGHRS and CDR2 YFSETQ. The CDR3 protein is CASSFPPGPRSGGYTF. CDR3 coding DNA: TGCGCCAGCAGCTTTCCTCCAGGGCCTCGGTCCGGCGGCTACACCTTC.

The chain links TRBV20-1 to TRBJ1-5; D is uncertain. This CDR3 is 11 amino acids long. CDR1 DFQATT and CDR2 SNEGSKA come from the germline V gene (reference sequence). Trimming left V 4 bases short and J 9 bases short, with 10 bases between. Here the CDR3 reads CSAKVGLPQHF. The CDR3, as DNA: TGCAGTGCTAAGGTTGGTCTGCCCCAGCATTTT.

The chain is built from TRBV5-1 and TRBJ2-7; the match to TRBD1 covers 12 bases. The CDR3 totals 15 residues. The V gene's germline CDR1 is SGHRS and CDR2 YFSETQ. V lost 6 bases, J lost 5 bases, and 9 bases stayed unmatched. The DNA of the CDR3 is TGCGCCAGCACCAAGGGACAGGGGGCTATCGACGAGCAGTACTTC. The encoded protein is CASTKGQGAIDEQYF.

This chain connects TRBV6-6 to TRBJ2-5; D is perhaps TRBD1 or TRBD2 (6 bases each). The CDR3 loop spans 13 amino acids. CDR1 MNHNY and CDR2 SVGAGI come from the germline V gene (reference sequence). V was shortened by 2 bases and J by 4 bases, with 8 bases between the two germline ends. CDR3 region: CASSYGGRETQYF. In DNA form, the CDR3 reads TGTGCCAGCAGTTACGGGGGGCGAGAGACCCAGTACTTC.

The CDR3 sequence is CASRAEGETYEQYF. Written as DNA, the CDR3 is TGTGCCAGCAGGGCCGAAGGGGAGACCTACGAGCAGTACTTC. The rearrangement uses TRBV2 and TRBJ2-7; D assignment may be TRBD1 or TRBD2 (5 bases each). The V gene lost 6 bases and the J gene lost 2 bases, with 14 bases spanning the gap. CDR3 length: 14 amino acids. Germline-derived CDR1 and CDR2 are SNHLY and FYNNEI.

The genes are TRBV4-1 and TRBJ1-4; perhaps TRBD1 as D (5 bases). Germline CDR1 MGHRA, CDR2 YSYEKL. The CDR3 extends over 16 amino acids. Trimming left V 3 bases short and J 8 bases short, with 19 bases between. This chain's CDR3 is CASSHPTGKAWEKLFF. The CDR3 DNA reads TGCGCCAGCAGCCACCCCACAGGAAAGGCCTGGGAAAAACTGTTTTTT.

The genes are TRBV5-6 and TRBJ2-7; 8 bases align to TRBD2. Trimming cost V 1 base and J 5 bases; bases outside gene matches: 5. The CDR3 length is 14 residues. Germline CDR1 is SGHDT and CDR2 is YYEEEE. This chain's CDR3 is CASSLTAGGDEQYF. The CDR3 region has the DNA TGTGCCAGCAGCTTGACCGCGGGGGGCGACGAGCAGTACTTC. Full variable domain (missing parts from reference TRBV5-6 and TRBJ2-7): DAGVTQSPTHLIKTRGQQVTLRCSPKSGHDTVSWYQQALGQGPQFIFQYYEEEERQRGNFPDRFSGHQFPNYSSELNVNALLLGDSALYLCASSLTAGGDEQYFGPGTRLTVT.

This chain's CDR3 is CASSIQSQTDTQYF. The CDR3 nucleotides read TGTGCCAGTAGTATACAGTCTCAAACAGATACGCAGTATTTT. This rearrangement joins TRBV19 to TRBJ2-3; no reliable D call. Germline CDR1 and CDR2: LNHDA and SQIVND (reference sequence). Deletions cut 2 bases from V and 3 bases from J, with 9 bases between. This CDR3 is built from 14 residues.

J is TRBJ1-2 and V is TRBV15; 8 nucleotides align to TRBD1. This CDR3 has 14 amino acids. Germline CDR1 and CDR2: LNHNV and YYDKDF (reference sequence). V gave up 6 bases and J gave up 1 base; unmatched junction bases: 4. CDR3 sequence reads: CATSSGGFNYGYTF. The DNA of the CDR3 is TGTGCCACCAGTTCAGGGGGCTTTAACTATGGCTACACCTTC.

The chain couples TRBV10-3 to TRBJ2-7; 8 bases match TRBD1. The CDR3 consists of 14 residues. CDR1 and CDR2 (germline): ENHRY, SYGVKD. V was clipped by 7 bases and J by 0 bases; unmatched bases: 5. The CDR3 DNA is TGTGCCATCAATACAGGGGGGAACTCCTACGAGCAGTACTTC. It encodes CAINTGGNSYEQYF.

The rearrangement uses TRBV7-2 and TRBJ1-1; D might be TRBD1 (5 bases). The CDR3 has 14 amino acids. Germline V gene lookup returns CDR1 SGHTA and CDR2 FQGNSA. The ends were cut back, 7 bases at V and 0 bases at J, with 12 bases in the middle. The CDR3 DNA is TGTGCCAGCATCGGAGACAGTTTGAACACTGAAGCTTTCTTT. This translates into CASIGDSLNTEAFF.